These 26 T cell receptor beta chains were all obtained from the same sample, sequenced in a study of memory CD4+ T cells and cytomegalovirus serostatus. Repertoires were generated with immunoSEQ multiplex PCR, while TCRdb's copy carries only in-frame clones and drops some. The data show around 54,000 clones, with 60% to 75% seen just once and over 2% held by the top ten. The sort gate was single viable CD3+CD4+CD8-CD45RO+ cells for memory CD4+ T cells. What was sequenced was memory CD4+ T cells from blood. Receptors were obtained from an adult in good health and CMV-seropositive.

The J gene is TRBJ2-3, the V gene TRBV5-1, with no clear D. Trimming removed 1 base from V and 4 bases from J, with 7 bases in between. CDR3 length: 13 residues. The germline gives CDR1 SGHRS, CDR2 YFSETQ. CDR3 nucleotide sequence: TGCGCCAGCAGCTTGTCAGGTCCAGATACGCAGTATTTT. As protein: CASSLSGPDTQYF.

This chain uses TRBV7-8 with TRBJ1-2; D possibly corresponds to TRBD1 (6 bases). Germline V gene sequence: CDR1 SGHVS, CDR2 FQNEAQ. With 2 bases removed from V and 8 bases from J, the gap between germline ends came to 12 bases. The CDR3 has 13 amino acids. The CDR3 is CASSLMAGGGYTF. CDR3 coding DNA: TGTGCCAGCAGCTTAATGGCTGGGGGCGGCTACACCTTC.

This clone has only one observation. The chain uses TRBV19 and TRBJ2-5; D is unresolved. The CDR3 sequence is 16 residues long. The germline V gene has CDR1 LNHDA and CDR2 SQIVND (reference sequence). Deletions cut 2 bases from V and 1 base from J, with 14 bases between. The CDR3 DNA reads as TGTGCCAGTAGTATATATGGCGTACAGACCCAAGAGACCCAGTACTTC. This codes for CASSIYGVQTQETQYF.

This clone was detected only once. The genes are TRBV5-4 and TRBJ2-3, with D perhaps TRBD1 (6 bases). The CDR3 spans 13 residues. Trimming pared 1 base from V and 6 bases from J, leaving 9 bases between. Looked up from germline, CDR1 is SGHNT and CDR2 is YYREEE (reference sequence). This CDR3 is CASSLSGEDTQYF. The CDR3 nucleotides read TGTGCCAGCAGCTTGTCAGGGGAGGATACGCAGTATTTT.

The chain combines TRBV2 with TRBJ2-2; a weak D match, TRBD2 (5 bases). V lost 7 bases and J 4 bases, leaving 10 bases between the germline ends. Germline V gene lookup returns CDR1 SNHLY and CDR2 FYNNEI. This CDR3 has 13 residues. This CDR3 is CASMRVGTGELFF. The CDR3 DNA follows: TGTGCCAGCATGAGGGTTGGCACCGGGGAGCTGTTTTTT.

The chain is built from TRBV7-7 and TRBJ2-3, with 7 bases lining up with TRBD1. Trimming cost V 1 base and J 4 bases; bases outside gene matches: 8. There are 16 residues in the CDR3. Germline-derived CDR1 and CDR2 are SSHAT and FNYEAQ (reference sequence). The CDR3 spells CASSLGINRGSDTQYF. In nucleotides, the CDR3 is TGTGCCAGCAGCTTAGGGATCAACAGGGGCTCAGATACGCAGTATTTT.

The chain joins TRBV30 to TRBJ1-4; tentatively, D is TRBD1 (5 bases). The CDR3 contains 13 residues. Germline CDR1 GTSNPN, CDR2 SVGIG (reference sequence). V was trimmed by 3 bases and J by 8 bases, leaving 13 bases between them. CDR3 DNA sequence: TGTGCCTGGAGGGGGGGTAGAGGGGAAAAACTGTTTTTT. Translation gives CAWRGGRGEKLFF.

The gene calls are TRBV5-5 and TRBJ2-5, with a weak D call TRBD1 (6 bases). The germline gives CDR1 SGHKS, CDR2 YYEKEE (reference sequence). The CDR3 has 14 amino acids. Deletions cut 2 bases from V and 9 bases from J, with 17 bases between. CDR3 sequence: CASSFRGDLKAQYF. The DNA of the CDR3 is TGTGCCAGCAGCTTCAGGGGAGATTTGAAGGCCCAGTACTTC. Based on the CDR3 plus reference TRBV5-5 and TRBJ2-5, the full variable domain is DAGVTQSPTHLIKTRGQQVTLRCSPISGHKSVSWYQQVLGQGPQFIFQYYEKEERGRGNFPDRFSARQFPNYSSELNVNALLLGDSALYLCASSFRGDLKAQYFGPGTRLLVL.

The chain joins TRBV30 to TRBJ1-3; D not certain. Deletions cut 4 bases from V and 1 base from J, with 8 bases between. The CDR3 totals 13 residues. Germline V gives CDR1 GTSNPN, CDR2 SVGIG (reference sequence). The chain's CDR3 is CAWTPGSGNTIYF. CDR3 coding DNA: TGTGCCTGGACTCCAGGATCTGGAAACACCATATATTTT. The whole variable domain, filled in from reference TRBV30 and TRBJ1-3, reads SQTIHQWPATLVQPVGSPLSLECTVEGTSNPNLYWYRQAAGRGLQLLFYSVGIGQISSEVPQNLSASRPQDRQFILSSKKLLLSDSGFYLCAWTPGSGNTIYFGEGSWLTVV.

This sequence joins TRBV11-2 and TRBJ2-2; D may be TRBD2 (6 bases). The CDR3 totals 15 residues. The V end lost 4 bases, the J end lost 4 bases, and 13 bases lay between the germline ends. Germline CDR1 SGHAT, CDR2 FQNNGV. The CDR3 DNA reads as TGTGCCAGCAGCTCCACAGCGGGTGGCACCGGGGAGCTGTTTTTT. Translated, it gives CASSSTAGGTGELFF. Combining the CDR3 with reference TRBV11-2 and TRBJ2-2 gives the whole variable domain EAGVAQSPRYKIIEKRQSVAFWCNPISGHATLYWYQQILGQGPKLLIQFQNNGVVDDSQLPKDRFSAERLKGVDSTLKIQPAKLEDSAVYLCASSSTAGGTGELFFGEGSRLTVL.

This chain joins TRBV5-4 and TRBJ1-2; 7 bases are a match to TRBD1. The CDR3 covers 14 residues. The germline V gene has CDR1 SGHNT and CDR2 YYREEE (reference sequence). V lost 1 base to trimming and J lost 3 bases; unmatched junction nucleotides: 3. CDR3 region: CASSLNDRDYGYTF. The CDR3 region has the DNA TGTGCCAGCAGCTTGAACGACAGGGACTATGGCTACACCTTC.

This chain uses TRBV28 with TRBJ1-3; tentatively, D is TRBD1 (5 bases). Germline assignment: CDR1 MDHEN and CDR2 SYDVKM. This CDR3 region has 12 residues. V lost 7 bases and J lost 4, with 8 bases in between. The CDR3 spells CASIGGGNTIYF. The CDR3 nucleotides read TGTGCCAGCATCGGGGGAGGAAACACCATATATTTT.

This clone was found once. The DNA of the CDR3 is TGTGCCAGCAGCTTGCAGGGGGAGCTGTTTTTT. This translates into CASSLQGELFF. The chain combines TRBV11-2 with TRBJ2-2; D is undetermined. The CDR3 is made up of 11 amino acids. Germline values: CDR1 SGHAT, CDR2 FQNNGV. The V end lost 3 bases, the J end lost 8 bases, and 4 bases lay between the germline ends.

The V gene is TRBV30, the J gene TRBJ1-2; D is possibly TRBD1 (5 bases). V shed 3 bases and J shed 8 bases, with 16 bases lying between them. This CDR3 contains 13 residues. Looked up from germline, CDR1 is GTSNPN and CDR2 is SVGIG (reference sequence). CDR3 nucleotides: TGTGCCTGGAGCCCCCGGGGCCGCGGCGGCTACACCTTC. It yields the protein CAWSPRGRGGYTF.

CDR3 bases: TGTGCCAGCGGGACAGGGTTGAGGGAGCAGTACTTC. Translating it yields CASGTGLREQYF. V and J are TRBV28 and TRBJ2-7; 9 positions agree with TRBD1. Per germline, CDR1 MDHEN and CDR2 SYDVKM. J gave up 7 bases and V 8 bases, and 6 bases lay outside the gene matches. The CDR3 runs 12 residues.

For this clone: One junction end disagrees with the germline gene, perhaps due to a read error. The chain has TRBV28 and TRBJ1-1; 8 nucleotides line up with TRBD1. Germline V gene sequence: CDR1 MDHEN, CDR2 SYDVKM. CDR3 length: 14 residues. CDR3 amino acids: CASILRQGHLEAFF. Here the CDR3 DNA reads TGTGCCAGCATTTTAAGACAGGGGCACCTCGAAGCTTTCTTT.

The count of this clone is one. The chain joins TRBV9 to TRBJ2-3; the D gene is possibly TRBD1 (6 bases). V lost 2 bases and J 1 base, leaving 11 bases between the germline ends. From germline, CDR1 is SGDLS and CDR2 YYNGEE. This CDR3 is built from 15 residues. CDR3 bases: TGTGCCAGCAGCGTGGACAGTCGACGCACAGATACGCAGTATTTT. This translates into CASSVDSRRTDTQYF.

V is TRBV6-5 and J is TRBJ2-5; weak D call: TRBD2 (6 bases). Trimming left V 5 bases short and J 14 bases short, with 21 bases between. Looked up from germline, CDR1 is MNHEY and CDR2 is SVGAGI. This CDR3 is built from 13 residues. CDR3: CASSRKQRDFLYF. The CDR3 DNA sequence: TGTGCCAGCAGTCGCAAACAACGGGACTTTTTATACTTC.

A single count supports this clone. This sequence joins TRBV28 and TRBJ2-6; D is tentatively TRBD1 or TRBD2 (5 bases each). Germline CDR1 MDHEN, CDR2 SYDVKM. The CDR3 covers 14 residues. The CDR3 reads CVDYGGSGANVLTF. The CDR3 DNA sequence: TGTGTTGATTATGGGGGCTCTGGGGCCAACGTCCTGACTTTC.

This clone was counted once. The V call is TRBV9, the J call TRBJ2-7, with 14 bases identical to TRBD2. The CDR3 runs 16 residues. Germline CDR1 and CDR2: SGDLS and YYNGEE. V gave up 2 bases and J gave up 3 bases; unmatched junction bases: 4. Written as DNA, the CDR3 is TGTGCCAGCAGCGTGGTTGGACTAGCGGGAGGCTACGAGCAGTACTTC. Amino acid sequence: CASSVVGLAGGYEQYF.

The CDR3 loop is CASSLAGGASYEQYF. CDR3 nucleotides: TGTGCCAGCAGTTTAGCGGGAGGGGCGTCTTACGAGCAGTACTTC. V and J are TRBV7-3 and TRBJ2-7, with 11 bases fitting TRBD2. This CDR3 region has 15 residues. Per germline, CDR1 SGHTA and CDR2 FQGTGA. Trimming cost V 6 bases and J 4 bases; bases outside gene matches: 8. The full variable domain, completed using reference TRBV7-3 and TRBJ2-7, is GAGVSQTPSNKVTEKGKYVELRCDPISGHTALYWYRQSLGQGPEFLIYFQGTGAADDSGLPNDRFFAVRPEGSVSTLKIQRTERGDSAVYLCASSLAGGASYEQYFGPGTRLTVT.

The CDR3 loop reads CASSQELGTEAFF. As DNA, the CDR3 is TGCGCCAGCAGCCAAGAGCTGGGGACTGAAGCTTTCTTT. The chain is built from TRBV4-3 and TRBJ1-1; D unresolved. The CDR3 sequence is 13 residues long. V was cut by 0 bases and J by 5 bases, with 7 bases left in between. The germline CDR1 and CDR2 sequences are LGHNA and YSLEER.

The rearrangement links TRBV18 to TRBJ2-2, with unresolved D. The CDR3 extends over 11 amino acids. Germline V gene data show CDR1 as KGHSH and CDR2 as LQKENI. V was cut by 5 bases and J by 5 bases, with 3 bases left in between. CDR3 DNA: TGTGCCAGCTCAGAAACCGGGGAGCTGTTTTTT. Translated, it gives CASSETGELFF.

This clone came up once. V gene TRBV13 combines with J gene TRBJ2-1, with 14 bases lining up with TRBD2. CDR1 is PRHDT, CDR2 FYEKMQ, per germline (reference sequence). The junction had 4 bases not matched to a gene; V was cut back by 3 bases and J by 9 bases. The CDR3 runs to 15 residues. CDR3 in amino acids: CASSLTSGRASEQFF. The CDR3 DNA sequence: TGTGCCAGCAGCTTGACTAGCGGGAGGGCAAGTGAGCAGTTCTTC.

The rearrangement links TRBV7-2 to TRBJ1-1; D gene unclear. Germline V CDR1 and CDR2: SGHTA, FQGNSA. The V end lost 3 bases, the J end lost 11 bases, and 10 bases lay between the germline ends. The CDR3 has 11 amino acids. The CDR3 spells CASSFSEQAFF. CDR3 coding DNA: TGTGCCAGCAGCTTTAGTGAGCAGGCTTTCTTT.

The chain combines TRBV30 with TRBJ2-7; 9 positions agree with TRBD2. V lost 1 base and J lost 3; bases outside the gene matches: 1. Looked up from germline, CDR1 is GTSNPN and CDR2 is SVGIG (reference sequence). There are 13 residues in the CDR3. In DNA form, the CDR3 reads TGTGCCTGGAGTGCAGCGGGGGGCTACGAGCAGTACTTC. As protein: CAWSAAGGYEQYF.